This TCR beta chain was retrieved from a study of Ad26.COV2.S vaccination and SARS-CoV-2 variants. The wider study: Once, or twice with 56 days between doses, Ad26.COV2.S was given intramuscularly.

About this clone itself: The antigen remains unidentified.

Stated treatment: about 20 received Ad26.COV2.S at low or high dose, single or two shots; 5 received placebo; per-sample allocation not given. Specimens were obtained on day 63 following the first vaccine or placebo injection. Boston hosted the donor, who was an adult aged 18-55 years. Expression of Wuhan-strain SARS-CoV-2 spike came from the Ad26 vector that formed the vaccine. This CDR3 is built from 16 residues. After removal of 0 bases from V and 9 bases from J, the junction contained 6 bases not matched to a gene. Germline values: CDR1 SGHTA, CDR2 FQGTGA. Profiling relied on immunoSEQ multiplex PCR, and the TCRdb table lists in-frame clones only, not all of them. The data show 300,000 to 400,000 clones, 88% seen once. Findings of the study overall: The authors reported substantial breadth in spike-specific CD8+ and CD4+ T cell responses after vaccination.

The J gene is TRBJ2-1, the V gene TRBV7-3; 12 nucleotides match TRBD2. This receptor was identified in a person between 18 and 59 years old who received the Ad26.COV2.S COVID-19 vaccine or a placebo. This material consisted of peripheral blood, taken in a trial of Ad26.COV2.S vaccine versus placebo. The CDR3 here is CASSLTPSGGAIEQFF. The CDR3 region has the DNA TGTGCCAGCAGCTTAACGCCTAGCGGGGGGGCCATTGAGCAGTTCTTC.